A selection of T cell receptor beta chains follows, all from one sample in a study of CD8 T cells in Susac syndrome. A single record per CDR3 protein comes from TCRdb applying MiXCR to the immunoSEQ multiplex PCR reads. The sample shows 100,000 to 150,000 distinct CDR3 sequences, 65% to 90% of them seen only once. The sample was CD8+ T cells from PBMCs. All receptors derive from a human donor with multiple sclerosis. CDR3s include the opening cysteine and the closing phenylalanine or tryptophan. A D gene is named only where the DNA matches it firmly.

TRBV2 | . | CASREKSGNQPQHF
TRBV5-1 | . | CASSSETASSYNSPLHF
TRBV7-3 | . | CASSSLGGPTEAFF
TRBV6-5 | . | CASSYSNGGHGELFF
TRBV19 | . | CATTGGANYGYTF
TRBV20-1 | TRBD2 | CSARDTVVAGEEFDEQFF
TRBV7-9 | . | CASSQADQPQHF
TRBV14 | . | CASSQVYARSTEAFF
TRBV19 | . | CASSISLGLQPQHF
TRBV27 | . | CANSPVELAKNIQYF
TRBV12-3/TRBV12-4 | TRBD2 | CASSGGSREQYF
TRBV11-2 | . | CASSLMAEAFF
TRBV4-1 | TRBD1 | CASSQIDRAQETQYF
TRBV4-1 | TRBD1 | CASSQGTGKWDTDTQYF
TRBV6-2/TRBV6-3 | . | CASSYLGQGRGKTPKQFF
TRBV19 | TRBD2 | CASTPAGGSTGELFF
TRBV7-9 | . | CASSRREAKNTEAFF
TRBV20-1 | TRBD2 | CSARGTSVGELFF
TRBV4-1 | . | CASSQVSSLNTEAFF
TRBV6-5 | . | CASSYSWGGFEGYTF
TRBV27 | . | CASSSLVGPNEQFF
TRBV9 | . | CASSPPGASYEQYF
TRBV12-3/TRBV12-4 | . | CASSSAGLSADNEQFF
TRBV20-1 | . | CSARPAALAFEWEQYF
TRBV20-1 | . | CSVPIAEPYNEQFF
TRBV27 | . | CASSALDGTQHF
TRBV7-9 | TRBD2 | CASSLVSGGQETQYF
TRBV11-2 | TRBD1 | CASSSGTATYEQYF
TRBV15 | . | CATSRDRLEGFTDTQYF
TRBV5-4 | TRBD2 | CASSLGLAGDDEQFF
TRBV19 | . | CASRADTQYF
TRBV3-1 | . | CASSPAPSLETQYF
TRBV4-1 | TRBD1 | CASSWDSLYEQYF
TRBV29-1 | . | CSVLAPTSYEQYF
TRBV12-3/TRBV12-4 | . | CASTPFQGQPQHF
TRBV27 | TRBD1 | CASSWTGGDYGYTF
TRBV4-1 | TRBD2 | CASSQERTSGTPQFF
TRBV4-2 | . | CASSQPKYTGELFF
TRBV19 | . | CASSINGALNTEAFF
TRBV19 | . | CASSPGITYEQYF
TRBV29-1 | . | CSGVTDEQFF
TRBV5-4 | TRBD1 | CASSSDRENEKLFF
TRBV5-4 | . | CASSFSHNEQFF
TRBV5-5 | TRBD1 | CASSFEDRPYEQYF
TRBV2 | TRBD1 | CASSLGVQGANQPQHF
TRBV12-3/TRBV12-4 | . | CASSFYRDFGYTF
TRBV7-6 | . | CASSAQVYTGELFF
TRBV15 | . | CATSSPPRDTEAFF
TRBV28 | TRBD2 | CASSAVGSGAQYSYEQYF
TRBV11-1 | . | CASSLAIPVTGTPGVGEAFF